A single sample gave rise to the 15 T cell receptor beta chains below, sequenced in a study of cytomegalovirus exposure and HLA in healthy donors (dated 2017 in TCRdb). Preparation of the library involved the immunoSEQ multiplex PCR assay. The multiplex PCR relied on a mix of 60 forward primers for TCR Vbeta segments and 13 reverse primers for TCR Jbeta segments. TCRdb holds this immuneACCESS table with in-frame rearrangements only. Some clones are missing; in checked studies, unresolved V genes explain under half, and the rest has no known cause. A total of over 95,000 clones appear in this sample, 82% of them only once. Of the sample, approximately 2.7% is held by the ten largest clones. The specimen sequenced was PBMCs. Source of these receptors: a woman aged 18-29 years in good health and CMV-seronegative.

The rearrangement uses TRBV15 and TRBJ1-5; D is unresolved. Trimming took 10 bases from V and 5 from J, leaving 15 bases between them. This CDR3 contains 13 residues. CDR1 is LNHNV and CDR2 is YYDKDF in the germline V gene (reference sequence). The CDR3 bases are TGTGCCATCGGGCGGGGAAGGGATCAGCCCCAGCATTTT. It yields the protein CAIGRGRDQPQHF.

V is TRBV7-9 and J is TRBJ1-2, with TRBD1 identical over 7 bases. Germline trimming cut 6 bases from V and 4 bases from J; bases unmatched to any gene: 17. The CDR3 contains 17 residues. Germline V gene data show CDR1 as SEHNR and CDR2 as FQNEAQ (reference sequence). Here the CDR3 reads CASRHDLGSTGAYGYTF. In DNA, the CDR3 is TGTGCCAGCAGACACGACCTTGGGTCAACAGGGGCCTATGGCTACACCTTC.

The rearrangement uses TRBV28 and TRBJ2-2, with no clear D. Trimming took 4 bases from V and 5 from J, leaving 8 bases between them. Germline values: CDR1 MDHEN, CDR2 SYDVKM. This CDR3 is built from 13 residues. The CDR3 nucleotides are TGTGCCAGCAGTTGGCGGCTAACCGGGGAGCTGTTTTTT. It yields the protein CASSWRLTGELFF.

This chain connects TRBV5-1 to TRBJ2-7; 9 nucleotides match TRBD1. CDR1 and CDR2 (germline): SGHRS, YFSETQ. Losses at the gene ends were 0 bases for V and 13 bases for J; bases not matched to a gene: 11. There are 14 residues in the CDR3. CDR3: CASSLAFLRTGAYF. The CDR3 nucleotides read TGCGCCAGCAGCTTGGCCTTTTTAAGGACAGGGGCATACTTC.

The chain has TRBV7-2 and TRBJ1-5; perhaps TRBD1 as D (5 bases). Germline-derived CDR1 and CDR2 are SGHTA and FQGNSA. V was shortened by 1 base and J by 2 bases, with 15 bases between the two germline ends. This CDR3 comprises 17 residues. CDR3 sequence: CASSLGVGPGGNQPQHF. The CDR3 region has the DNA TGTGCCAGCAGCTTAGGAGTGGGGCCTGGGGGCAATCAGCCCCAGCATTTT.

V and J are TRBV5-1 and TRBJ2-1; possibly TRBD2 for D (5 bases). Trimming removed 3 bases at V and 5 bases at J, with 9 bases between. The germline V gene has CDR1 SGHRS and CDR2 YFSETQ. The CDR3 is made up of 13 amino acids. The CDR3: CASSSDWNNEQFF. The CDR3 DNA sequence: TGCGCCAGCAGCTCGGACTGGAACAATGAGCAGTTCTTC.

In its sample, this clone was seen once. The V and J genes are TRBV7-2 and TRBJ1-2; D remains unclear. The CDR3 has 15 residues. V lost 6 bases, J lost 0 bases, and 14 bases lay in between. Germline V gene sequence: CDR1 SGHTA, CDR2 FQGNSA. For the CDR3, the DNA is TGTGCCAGCAGTTATAGCGGGGTCTCTAACTATGGCTACACCTTC. Translated: CASSYSGVSNYGYTF.

The chain carries TRBV11-2 and TRBJ2-7, with 7 bases fitting TRBD1. The CDR3 spans 14 residues. J was trimmed by 6 bases and V by 4 bases; bases with no gene match: 9. CDR1 is SGHAT and CDR2 is FQNNGV in the germline V gene. The DNA for the CDR3 is TGTGCCAGCAGCTCAGTTGCGGACAGGTCCGAGCAGTACTTC. This sequence encodes CASSSVADRSEQYF.

The chain combines TRBV28 with TRBJ1-2; 10 bases fit TRBD1. V was pared by 6 bases and J by 6 bases, with 1 base of the junction left unmatched. This CDR3 is built from 12 residues. Germline V gene data show CDR1 as MDHEN and CDR2 as SYDVKM. CDR3 DNA sequence: TGTGCCAGCAGGGGGACAGGGGATGGCTACACCTTC. It yields the protein CASRGTGDGYTF.

The rearrangement links TRBV27 to TRBJ2-2; 12 bases match TRBD2. Germline values: CDR1 MNHEY, CDR2 SMNVEV (reference sequence). This CDR3 contains 15 residues. The V segment lost 4 bases and the J segment 6 bases; nucleotides outside the gene matches: 3. CDR3: CASSSSGRAPGELFF. CDR3 coding DNA: TGTGCCAGCAGTTCTAGCGGGAGGGCCCCCGGGGAGCTGTTTTTT.

The CDR3 sequence is CSVPESAGVATF. The CDR3 bases are TGCAGCGTTCCCGAATCCGCAGGGGTAGCCACCTTC. This rearrangement joins TRBV29-1 to TRBJ1-2; the D gene is possibly TRBD1 (6 bases). From germline, CDR1 is SQVTM and CDR2 ANQGSEA. The CDR3 length is 12 residues. Trimming left V 5 bases short and J 13 bases short, with 20 bases between.

The count of this clone is one. The gene calls are TRBV28 and TRBJ2-2, with D possibly TRBD1 on 6 matching bases. V was pared by 9 bases and J by 7 bases, with 21 bases between. This CDR3 comprises 15 residues. Germline V CDR1 and CDR2: MDHEN, SYDVKM. In DNA, the CDR3 is TGTGCCAGTACAGGGTGGTTAATTTCTAACGGGGAGCTGTTTTTT. This gives the protein CASTGWLISNGELFF.

This clone was seen only once. V gene TRBV2 combines with J gene TRBJ2-1; TRBD2 agrees at 10 bases. Germline CDR1 SNHLY, CDR2 FYNNEI. Germline trimming cut 6 bases from V and 1 base from J; bases unmatched to any gene: 3. The CDR3 loop spans 15 amino acids. CDR3 in DNA: TGTGCCAGCAGGGGACTAGCGATATCCTACAATGAGCAGTTCTTC. Its translation: CASRGLAISYNEQFF.

The V and J genes are TRBV5-4 and TRBJ1-2; D gene ambiguous. With 0 bases removed from V and 2 bases from J, the gap between germline ends came to 8 bases. Germline V lookup: CDR1 SGHNT, CDR2 YYREEE (reference sequence). The CDR3 is made up of 14 amino acids. This CDR3 reads CASSLAQFNYGYTF. CDR3 nucleotides: TGTGCCAGCAGCTTGGCCCAGTTCAACTATGGCTACACCTTC.

This clone was seen more than once but under ten times. CDR3 in DNA: TGTGCCAGCAGTTCCTCGTCAGCGGGAGCGAGGAATGAGCAGTTCTTC. It yields the protein CASSSSSAGARNEQFF. The chain uses TRBV28 and TRBJ2-1; TRBD2 agrees at 8 bases. Germline V gives CDR1 MDHEN, CDR2 SYDVKM. V shed 4 bases, J shed 7 bases, and the junction held 12 bases outside the gene matches. The CDR3 extends over 16 amino acids.